Below, 25 T cell receptor beta chains from the same sample are listed, as sequenced in a study of T cell repertoires in cytomegalovirus infection. MiXCR, run by TCRdb on the reads, gives a single entry per CDR3 protein. The data hold approximately 500,000 distinct CDR3 sequences, with roughly 12% observed a single time. Material: PBMCs. All receptors come from a human donor in good health (CMV status not recorded). Some clones in this sample may be carry-over from other donors' samples.

This clonotype was observed at least ten times. The chain is built from TRBV19 and TRBJ1-5, with D unclear. CDR3 length: 13 residues. The germline V and J ends were trimmed by 5 bases and 4 bases, with 9 bases remaining between them. Germline CDR1 is LNHDA and CDR2 is SQIVND (reference sequence). DNA for the CDR3: TGTGCCAGTAGTCCCCATGGGAATCAGCCCCAGCATTTT. Protein: CASSPHGNQPQHF.

DNA of the CDR3: TGTGCCAGCAGCCCCACCAGCGGGAGGAGGGATGAGCAGTTCTTC. Amino acid sequence: CASSPTSGRRDEQFF. The V gene is TRBV7-9, the J gene TRBJ2-1; 9 bases fit TRBD2. The CDR3 extends over 15 amino acids. Trimming removed 5 bases from V and 8 bases from J; junction bases left unmatched: 10. Germline CDR1 SEHNR, CDR2 FQNEAQ (reference sequence).

This chain joins TRBV6-6 and TRBJ2-2; 9 bases fit TRBD1. The J segment lost 7 bases and the V segment lost 5 bases, leaving 5 bases of the junction unmatched. This CDR3 has 14 residues. Looked up from germline, CDR1 is MNHNY and CDR2 is SVGAGI (reference sequence). The chain's CDR3 is CASSPTGGGGELFF. DNA of the CDR3: TGTGCCAGCAGTCCGACAGGGGGGGGCGGGGAGCTGTTTTTT.

This clonotype was recorded many times. The chain combines TRBV7-2 with TRBJ2-1; D remains ambiguous. The V gene's germline CDR1 is SGHTA and CDR2 FQGNSA. The CDR3 length is 14 residues. V was cut by 5 bases and J by 5 bases, with 13 bases left in between. The CDR3 nucleotides read TGTGCCAGCAGCCCACGCCTGCTCAACAATGAGCAGTTCTTC. This encodes CASSPRLLNNEQFF. Looking up the rest from reference TRBV7-2 and TRBJ2-1 gives the full variable domain: GAGVSQSPSNKVTEKGKDVELRCDPISGHTALYWYRQSLGQGLEFLIYFQGNSAPDKSGLPSDRFSAERTGGSVSTLTIQRTQQEDSAVYLCASSPRLLNNEQFFGPGTRLTVL.

The table lists this clonotype with many counts. The chain has TRBV18 and TRBJ1-1; tentative D call: TRBD1 (5 bases). The V end lost 8 bases, the J end lost 2 bases, and 12 bases lay between the germline ends. The CDR3 runs 13 residues. The germline V gene encodes CDR1 KGHSH and CDR2 LQKENI. The CDR3 spells CASSPQVNTEAFF. The DNA of the CDR3 is TGTGCCAGCAGCCCACAGGTTAACACTGAAGCTTTCTTT.

This clonotype has at least ten counts. The J gene is TRBJ2-1, the V gene TRBV2, with D possibly being TRBD2 (6 bases). The germline gives CDR1 SNHLY, CDR2 FYNNEI. V lost 10 bases, J lost 7 bases, and 14 bases lay in between. This CDR3 has 12 residues. CDR3 coding DNA: TGTGCCACCCCGGGCGGGATGAATGAGCAGTTCTTC. This codes for CATPGGMNEQFF. Looking up the rest from reference TRBV2 and TRBJ2-1 gives the full variable domain: EPEVTQTPSHQVTQMGQEVILRCVPISNHLYFYWYRQILGQKVEFLVSFYNNEISEKSEIFDDQFSVERPDGSNFTLKIRSTKLEDSAMYFCATPGGMNEQFFGPGTRLTVL.

This clonotype has ten or more counts. The chain links TRBV7-3 to TRBJ2-3, with D possibly TRBD1 on 6 matching bases. Germline lookup yields CDR1 SGHTA and CDR2 FQGTGA. V shed 1 base and J shed 4 bases, with 12 bases lying between them. The CDR3 runs 15 residues. CDR3 sequence reads: CASSLRGHPPDTQYF. The CDR3 DNA follows: TGTGCCAGCAGCTTAAGGGGACACCCCCCAGATACGCAGTATTTT.

Points on this clonotype: It may be a read error: a sequence one base away is much more abundant. V and J are TRBV19 and TRBJ2-5, with no clear D. Between the trimmed V and J ends, which lost 11 bases and 5 bases, there was a span of 12 bases. The CDR3 is 11 amino acids. Germline V gene sequence: CDR1 LNHDA, CDR2 SQIVND (reference sequence). The CDR3 coding sequence is TGTGCCCGTATACTCCGGGAGACCCAGTACTTC. Translating it yields CARILRETQYF.

This clonotype has a count of ten or more. The chain employs TRBV6-5 and TRBJ1-3; D is unresolved. Trimming removed 0 bases at V and 4 bases at J, with 4 bases between. The CDR3 spans 13 residues. Looked up from germline, CDR1 is MNHEY and CDR2 is SVGAGI. The CDR3 DNA reads as TGTGCCAGCAGTTACTCCGCCGGAAACACCATATATTTT. Its protein product is CASSYSAGNTIYF.

This clonotype was detected many times. V gene TRBV6-2 or TRBV6-3 combines with J gene TRBJ2-5; TRBD2 aligns across 11 bases. The trim removed 6 bases at V and 7 bases at J, leaving 10 bases unmatched. CDR1 MNHEY and CDR2 SVGEGT come from the germline V gene. The CDR3 runs 15 residues. The chain's CDR3 is CASSQFSGGAGTQYF. The CDR3 DNA is TGTGCCAGCAGCCAATTTAGCGGGGGGGCCGGGACCCAGTACTTC.

This clonotype has more than one count but fewer than ten. This chain uses TRBV19 with TRBJ1-1; the D gene is possibly TRBD1 (5 bases). V was shortened by 8 bases and J by 10 bases, with 14 bases between the two germline ends. Germline lookup yields CDR1 LNHDA and CDR2 SQIVND (reference sequence). This CDR3 has 11 residues. This CDR3 reads CASRQGIGAFF. CDR3 DNA: TGTGCCAGTCGTCAGGGAATTGGAGCTTTCTTT.

This sequence joins TRBV29-1 and TRBJ1-4; tentative D call: TRBD1 (5 bases). This CDR3 is built from 14 residues. Germline V gives CDR1 SQVTM, CDR2 ANQGSEA. Between the trimmed V and J ends, which lost 4 bases and 6 bases, there was a span of 15 bases. The CDR3 DNA reads as TGCAGCGTTGGTTCCCTAGGAGGGGATGAAAAACTGTTTTTT. Translating gives CSVGSLGGDEKLFF.

This clonotype has only a few counts. The CDR3 protein is CASSILAADITEAFF. CDR3 coding DNA: TGTGCCAGTAGTATATTGGCAGCGGATATCACTGAAGCTTTCTTT. J is TRBJ1-1 and V is TRBV19, with D hard to call. V lost 2 bases and J 4 bases, leaving 14 bases between the germline ends. This CDR3 has 15 amino acids. Per germline, CDR1 LNHDA and CDR2 SQIVND (reference sequence).

This clonotype has more than one count but fewer than ten. V is TRBV10-3 and J is TRBJ2-5; D is uncertain. The CDR3 runs to 13 residues. Germline CDR1 is ENHRY and CDR2 is SYGVKD. The V gene lost 4 bases and the J gene lost 0 bases, with 6 bases spanning the gap. CDR3 loop: CAISGQDQETQYF. The CDR3 DNA sequence: TGTGCCATCAGTGGGCAGGACCAAGAGACCCAGTACTTC.

This clonotype has a count of ten or more. J is TRBJ2-5 and V is TRBV12-3 or TRBV12-4; D perhaps matches TRBD2 (7 bases). The CDR3 length is 15 residues. V was shortened by 3 bases and J by 4 bases, with 15 bases between the two germline ends. CDR3 bases: TGTGCCAGCAGTTTCAGGGGAGGGGGAAGAGAGACCCAGTACTTC. Amino acids: CASSFRGGGRETQYF.

This clonotype was seen only a few times. The gene calls are TRBV15 and TRBJ2-7, with D unresolved. Germline values: CDR1 LNHNV, CDR2 YYDKDF (reference sequence). Trimming shortened V by 1 base and J by 5 bases, and 6 bases separated the two germline ends. The CDR3 is made up of 12 amino acids. The CDR3 nucleotides are TGTGCCACCAGCAGAGCCCGAGACGAGCAGTACTTC. It specifies CATSRARDEQYF.

This chain uses TRBV5-1 with TRBJ2-1, with D uncertain. CDR1 SGHRS and CDR2 YFSETQ come from the germline V gene. This CDR3 comprises 12 residues. Trimming took 4 bases from V and 5 from J, leaving 7 bases between them. The CDR3 here is CASSRSNNEQFF. Written as DNA, the CDR3 is TGCGCCAGCAGCCGATCCAACAATGAGCAGTTCTTC.

This clonotype was observed a handful of times. This chain joins TRBV7-9 and TRBJ2-7, with a weak D call TRBD2 (7 bases). CDR1 and CDR2 (germline): SEHNR, FQNEAQ (reference sequence). V shed 5 bases and J shed 0 bases, with 14 bases lying between them. The CDR3 is 15 residues long. The CDR3 here is CASSPRGGGSYEQYF. The CDR3 DNA reads TGTGCCAGCAGCCCTAGGGGGGGGGGCTCCTACGAGCAGTACTTC.

In its sample, this clonotype was seen a few times. V and J are TRBV18 and TRBJ1-5, with D perhaps matching TRBD1 (6 bases). The CDR3 loop spans 13 amino acids. Germline loops: CDR1 KGHSH, CDR2 LQKENI. Deletions cut 3 bases from V and 7 bases from J, with 10 bases between. The CDR3: CASSPRTEQPQHF. CDR3 nucleotides: TGTGCCAGCTCACCCAGGACAGAACAGCCCCAGCATTTT.

This clonotype was detected many times. The chain combines TRBV19 with TRBJ1-5; D gene uncertain. CDR1 and CDR2 (germline): LNHDA, SQIVND (reference sequence). V was trimmed by 3 bases and J by 1 base, leaving 13 bases between them. This CDR3 region has 16 residues. The chain's CDR3 is CASSILWVISNQPQHF. CDR3 in DNA: TGTGCCAGTAGTATCCTTTGGGTAATAAGCAATCAGCCCCAGCATTTT. Combining the CDR3 with reference TRBV19 and TRBJ1-5 gives the whole variable domain DGGITQSPKYLFRKEGQNVTLSCEQNLNHDAMYWYRQDPGQGLRLIYYSQIVNDFQKGDIAEGYSVSREKKESFPLTVTSAQKNPTAFYLCASSILWVISNQPQHFGDGTRLSIL.

The sample holds many counts of this clonotype. The chain is built from TRBV6-6 and TRBJ2-7; 11 nucleotides agree with TRBD1. The CDR3 has 15 residues. Germline lookup yields CDR1 MNHNY and CDR2 SVGAGI (reference sequence). J lost 2 bases, V lost 5 bases, and 5 bases had no gene match. This CDR3 reads CASSGPGQGAYEQYF. The DNA for the CDR3 is TGTGCCAGCAGTGGCCCGGGACAGGGGGCCTACGAGCAGTACTTC.

This clonotype was seen at least ten times. This chain connects TRBV7-2 to TRBJ1-2, with D unresolved. The length of the CDR3 is 18 residues. V lost 1 base and J lost 4, with 22 bases in between. The germline V gene encodes CDR1 SGHTA and CDR2 FQGNSA. DNA for the CDR3: TGTGCCAGCAGCTTAGGGACCCACACCCCCTCAGGCAGCTATGGCTACACCTTC. Residues: CASSLGTHTPSGSYGYTF.

In its sample, this clonotype was seen many times. This chain connects TRBV11-2 to TRBJ2-3; 9 positions agree with TRBD1. This CDR3 region has 15 residues. V lost 4 bases to trimming and J lost 6 bases; unmatched junction nucleotides: 8. Per the germline V gene, CDR1 is SGHAT and CDR2 is FQNNGV. The CDR3 loop is CASSSYRGRGDTQYF. Here the CDR3 DNA reads TGTGCCAGCAGCTCATACAGGGGGCGAGGGGATACGCAGTATTTT.

This clonotype came up a few times. In DNA, the CDR3 is TGTGCCAGCAGCTTGGTTCGGCTAGGGGATGGCTACACCTTC. Residues: CASSLVRLGDGYTF. The rearrangement links TRBV5-6 to TRBJ1-2; D possibly corresponds to TRBD1 (5 bases). Trimming removed 0 bases at V and 6 bases at J, with 12 bases between. The CDR3 has 14 amino acids. Germline V gene lookup returns CDR1 SGHDT and CDR2 YYEEEE. The variable domain in full, with the rest retrieved from reference TRBV5-6 and TRBJ1-2, is DAGVTQSPTHLIKTRGQQVTLRCSPKSGHDTVSWYQQALGQGPQFIFQYYEEEERQRGNFPDRFSGHQFPNYSSELNVNALLLGDSALYLCASSLVRLGDGYTFGSGTRLTVV.

This clonotype was seen repeatedly, ten times or more. A much larger clone lies a single base off, so this may be a read error. The chain is built from TRBV12-3 or TRBV12-4 and TRBJ2-1, with 7 bases fitting TRBD1. The CDR3 loop spans 13 amino acids. The V and J ends lost 3 bases and 6 bases, in that order; junction bases with no gene match: 2. The CDR3 here is CASSFRGSNEQFF. CDR3 DNA: TGTGCCAGCAGTTTCAGGGGGAGCAATGAGCAGTTCTTC.